This TCR beta chain was sequenced for a study of blood T cell repertoires in COVID-19. Study as a whole: Donors in the United States, Italy and Spain gave samples during acute or convalescent COVID-19. The cDNA or gDNA used as material had been derived from T cells, B-cell-depleted T cells, or PBMCs.

In germline, CDR1 is SGHRS, CDR2 YFSETQ. The CDR3 totals 15 residues. Trimming at V came to 4 bases and at J to 2 bases, leaving 3 bases not matched to a gene. As processed by the authors: Estimation of nucleated cell counts was performed using reference gene primer amplification. Produced via immunoSEQ multiplex PCR; TCRdb's table is partial and in-frame only. The V and J calls and clone size come from that table; D and trimming were worked out from the DNA. Of about 190,000 clones in the sample, approximately 90% were seen once. The chain uses TRBV5-1 and TRBJ1-5, with 10 bases identical to TRBD1. The clonotype comes from a man under 40 with acute or convalescent COVID-19. Sequenced input: peripheral blood. The CDR3 reads CASSAGTGGNQPQHF. CDR3 coding DNA: TGCGCCAGCAGCGCCGGGACAGGGGGCAATCAGCCCCAGCATTTT.